Following are 6 T cell receptor beta chains from one sample sequenced in a study of Graves' ophthalmopathy and Graves' hyperthyroidism. Beta-chain TCR CDR3 regions were amplified from RNA transcripts. After a first-round RT-PCR with HTBI primers, a second-round multiplex PCR was run. TCRdb used MiXCR to reprocess the multiplex PCR reads, holding one entry per CDR3 protein. The sample consists of around 1,000,000 distinct CDR3 sequences, about 36% of them appearing once. The sequencing input was peripheral blood or thyroid tissue (not recorded which). These receptors were obtained from an adult man with Graves' hyperthyroidism.

This clonotype was found many times. This chain links TRBV11-2 with TRBJ1-4; D uncertain. CDR1 is SGHAT, CDR2 FQNNGV, per germline. CDR3 length: 14 amino acids. Trimming stripped 2 bases from V and 8 bases from J, with 12 bases between. CDR3 coding DNA: TGTGCCAGCAGCTTATGGCCAGAGCGAGAAAAACTGTTTTTT. It specifies CASSLWPEREKLFF.

This clonotype was picked up a small number of times. The CDR3 DNA is TGTGCCAGCAGTGAAGAAGGACTAGCGGGATACGAGCAGTACTTC. Translation gives CASSEEGLAGYEQYF. The chain joins TRBV6-5 to TRBJ2-7; 12 nucleotides match TRBD2. After removal of 5 bases from V and 4 bases from J, the junction contained 6 bases not matched to a gene. This CDR3 has 15 residues. The germline V gene has CDR1 MNHEY and CDR2 SVGAGI.

In its sample, this clonotype was seen many times. This chain uses TRBV29-1 with TRBJ2-7; the D call may be TRBD1 or TRBD2 (5 bases each). CDR1 is SQVTM, CDR2 ANQGSEA, per germline. Trimming shortened V by 1 base and J by 5 bases, and 12 bases separated the two germline ends. The length of the CDR3 is 13 residues. The chain's CDR3 is CSVEVEVGDEQYF. For the CDR3, the DNA is TGCAGCGTTGAAGTGGAGGTGGGGGACGAGCAGTACTTC.

This clonotype is a singleton in its sample. At one of its ends the junction is not consistent with the germline gene, which may arise from a read error. The chain combines TRBV2 with TRBJ1-6; D may be TRBD1 (6 bases). This CDR3 is 11 amino acids long. Germline CDR1 is SNHLY and CDR2 is FYNNEI. Here the CDR3 reads CASSGRGGLRF. The CDR3, as DNA: TGTGCCAGCAGTGGTAGAGGGGGGCTTCGCTTT.

The chain is built from TRBV9 and TRBJ2-5; 11 bases match TRBD2. After removal of 0 bases from V and 3 bases from J, the junction contained 7 bases not matched to a gene. Germline V gene data show CDR1 as SGDLS and CDR2 as YYNGEE. This CDR3 has 17 residues. The CDR3 DNA follows: TGTGCCAGCAGCGTAGATACTAGCGGGGGTAAAAAAGAGACCCAGTACTTC. This encodes CASSVDTSGGKKETQYF.

A word on this clonotype: A much larger clone is a single base away; this may be a read error. V gene TRBV20-1 combines with J gene TRBJ2-7; TRBD1 is a possible D gene (6 bases). Germline V gene data show CDR1 as DFQATT and CDR2 as SNEGSKA (reference sequence). The length of the CDR3 is 14 residues. For the CDR3, the DNA is TGCAGTGCCCTAAAGGACAGTAAGACCTACGAGCGGTACTTC. This sequence encodes CSALKDSKTYERYF.